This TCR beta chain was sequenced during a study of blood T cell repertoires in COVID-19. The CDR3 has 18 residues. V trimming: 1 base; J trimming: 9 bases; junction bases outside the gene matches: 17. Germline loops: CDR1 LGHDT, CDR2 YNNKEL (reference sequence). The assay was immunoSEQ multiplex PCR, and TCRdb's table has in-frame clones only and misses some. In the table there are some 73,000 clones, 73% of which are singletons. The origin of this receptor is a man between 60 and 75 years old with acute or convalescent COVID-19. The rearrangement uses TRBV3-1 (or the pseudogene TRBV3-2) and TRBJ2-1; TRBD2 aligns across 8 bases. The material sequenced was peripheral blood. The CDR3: CASSQALAGGGAWVEQFF. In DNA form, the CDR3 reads TGTGCCAGCAGCCAAGCTTTGGCGGGAGGAGGGGCATGGGTTGAGCAGTTCTTC.